Shown below are 25 T cell receptor beta chains from a single sample sequenced in a study of control samples from healthy donors and cancer patients. Assay used: immunoSEQ multiplex PCR; TCRdb lists only in-frame clones, some missing. The repertoire consists of over 150,000 clones, with around 96% occurring once and the leading ten covering approximately 1%. The material sequenced was blood. Receptor source: a young woman in good health.

The chain couples TRBV6-5 to TRBJ2-2, with D possibly TRBD2 on 5 matching bases. The V gene lost 1 base and the J gene lost 5 bases, with 11 bases spanning the gap. CDR3 length: 15 residues. The V gene's germline CDR1 is MNHEY and CDR2 SVGAGI. The chain's CDR3 is CASSYFGESTGELFF. In DNA, the CDR3 is TGTGCCAGCAGTTACTTCGGGGAAAGTACCGGGGAGCTGTTTTTT.

This chain joins TRBV6-2 or TRBV6-3 and TRBJ2-2, with D perhaps matching TRBD1 (5 bases). The CDR3 loop spans 15 amino acids. Per the germline V gene, CDR1 is MNHEY and CDR2 is SVGEGT. V gave up 2 bases and J gave up 4 bases, with 11 bases separating them. CDR3 DNA sequence: TGTGCCAGCAGTTACGTCAGGGTATCCACCGGGGAGCTGTTTTTT. Translating it yields CASSYVRVSTGELFF.

V usage is TRBV11-2 and J usage is TRBJ2-1; 10 nucleotides align to TRBD2. In germline, CDR1 is SGHAT, CDR2 FQNNGV. The J segment lost 3 bases and the V segment lost 1 base, leaving 0 bases of the junction unmatched. CDR3 length: 15 residues. The CDR3 bases are TGTGCCAGCAGCTTAGTAGCGGGGGGCTACAATGAGCAGTTCTTC. Translated: CASSLVAGGYNEQFF.

V usage is TRBV6-5 and J usage is TRBJ2-2; weak D call: TRBD1 (5 bases). V was trimmed by 5 bases and J by 1 base, leaving 11 bases between them. The CDR3 covers 15 residues. CDR1 and CDR2 (germline): MNHEY, SVGAGI. This CDR3 is CASSTQGGNTGELFF. The CDR3 DNA follows: TGTGCCAGCAGTACCCAGGGTGGGAACACCGGGGAGCTGTTTTTT.

The chain recombines TRBV28 with TRBJ2-7; possible D gene TRBD1, 6 bases. This CDR3 has 12 amino acids. CDR1 is MDHEN, CDR2 SYDVKM, per germline. V lost 5 bases and J 7 bases, leaving 12 bases between the germline ends. Here the CDR3 reads CASSNRVGEQYF. CDR3 coding DNA: TGTGCCAGCAGTAACAGGGTGGGGGAGCAGTACTTC.

The chain uses TRBV3-1 (or the pseudogene TRBV3-2) and TRBJ2-1; D is perhaps TRBD1 (6 bases). Germline CDR1 is LGHDT and CDR2 is YNNKEL (reference sequence). Trimming left V 5 bases short and J 4 bases short, with 12 bases between. The CDR3 runs 14 residues. CDR3 sequence (DNA): TGTGCCAGCAGCTTCCTGGACAGATACAATGAGCAGTTCTTC. Its translation: CASSFLDRYNEQFF.

J is TRBJ2-3 and V is TRBV30, with D uncertain. V was cut by 5 bases and J by 6 bases, with 15 bases left in between. CDR1 and CDR2 (germline): GTSNPN, SVGIG (reference sequence). The CDR3 contains 13 residues. The CDR3 loop reads CAWEKTFADTQYF. The DNA for the CDR3 is TGTGCCTGGGAAAAGACTTTCGCCGATACGCAGTATTTT.

This rearrangement joins TRBV6-5 to TRBJ1-4; D gene ambiguous. CDR3 length: 14 residues. V gave up 2 bases and J gave up 7 bases, with 11 bases separating them. In germline, CDR1 is MNHEY, CDR2 SVGAGI. CDR3 loop: CASSYDGGLEKLFF. The CDR3 bases are TGTGCCAGCAGTTACGACGGTGGGCTTGAAAAACTGTTTTTT.

This chain joins TRBV2 and TRBJ2-4, with 10 bases that match TRBD1. Germline V CDR1 and CDR2: SNHLY, FYNNEI. Unmatched junction bases numbered 4, after V lost 4 bases and J lost 7 bases. CDR3 size: 14 residues. Here the CDR3 DNA reads TGTGCCAGCAGTGGTATGGGACAGGGGAACATTCAGTACTTC. It encodes CASSGMGQGNIQYF.

V gene TRBV6-5 combines with J gene TRBJ2-7; D gene uncertain. The CDR3 covers 15 residues. Germline V gene data show CDR1 as MNHEY and CDR2 as SVGAGI. V was clipped by 7 bases and J by 0 bases, with 16 bases between them. CDR3 in amino acids: CASTLIHKYSYEQYF. The DNA of the CDR3 is TGTGCCAGCACCTTAATTCACAAGTACTCCTACGAGCAGTACTTC.

The V call is TRBV7-3, the J call TRBJ2-6; a weak D match, TRBD1 (6 bases). The length of the CDR3 is 15 residues. The germline V and J ends were trimmed by 5 bases and 2 bases, with 10 bases remaining between them. Germline V gives CDR1 SGHTA, CDR2 FQGTGA. For the CDR3, the DNA is TGTGCCAGCAGCCGGGACACAACTGGGGCCAACGTCCTGACTTTC. This encodes CASSRDTTGANVLTF.

This clone was counted between two and nine times. This chain joins TRBV5-4 and TRBJ2-5; 9 nucleotides line up with TRBD1. CDR1 is SGHNT, CDR2 YYREEE, per germline (reference sequence). The CDR3 is 14 amino acids. Trimming cost V 5 bases and J 5 bases; bases outside gene matches: 7. CDR3 in amino acids: CASRAGTGRETQYF. The CDR3 DNA reads TGTGCCAGCAGGGCCGGGACAGGGAGGGAGACCCAGTACTTC.

The rearrangement joins TRBV11-2 to TRBJ2-1; TRBD2 matches 8 bases. Losses at the gene ends were 5 bases for V and 0 bases for J; bases not matched to a gene: 12. There are 18 residues in the CDR3. The germline CDR1 and CDR2 sequences are SGHAT and FQNNGV. Here the CDR3 reads CASSPFHESGSSYNEQFF. The CDR3 DNA is TGTGCCAGCAGCCCATTTCATGAAAGCGGGAGCTCCTACAATGAGCAGTTCTTC.

This chain joins TRBV7-9 and TRBJ2-5; perhaps TRBD2 as D (6 bases). This CDR3 contains 15 residues. The germline gives CDR1 SEHNR, CDR2 FQNEAQ (reference sequence). V was cut by 2 bases and J by 0 bases, with 10 bases left in between. The CDR3 sequence is CASSLLGDYQETQYF. The DNA for the CDR3 is TGTGCCAGCAGCTTATTAGGGGACTACCAAGAGACCCAGTACTTC.

This clone was seen just once. This rearrangement joins TRBV15 to TRBJ2-2; 8 bases agree with TRBD1. V shed 7 bases, J shed 3 bases, and the junction held 7 bases outside the gene matches. This CDR3 region has 15 residues. Germline V gene lookup returns CDR1 LNHNV and CDR2 YYDKDF (reference sequence). The CDR3 here is CATMEDRVYTGELFF. As DNA, the CDR3 is TGTGCCACCATGGAGGACAGGGTTTACACCGGGGAGCTGTTTTTT.

The CDR3 reads CATSTDRAADQPQHF. The CDR3 DNA reads TGTGCCACCAGTACAGACAGGGCGGCGGATCAGCCCCAGCATTTT. The V and J genes are TRBV15 and TRBJ1-5, with TRBD1 matching 7 bases. The CDR3 totals 15 residues. Germline loops: CDR1 LNHNV, CDR2 YYDKDF (reference sequence). V was clipped by 6 bases and J by 5 bases; unmatched bases: 10.

V usage is TRBV3-1 (or the pseudogene TRBV3-2) and J usage is TRBJ1-4, with D perhaps matching TRBD1 (5 bases). This CDR3 spans 14 amino acids. Germline V gene sequence: CDR1 LGHDT, CDR2 YNNKEL (reference sequence). V was trimmed by 1 base and J by 7 bases, leaving 10 bases between them. The CDR3 reads CASSQVWGSEKLFF. As DNA, the CDR3 is TGTGCCAGCAGCCAAGTGTGGGGGTCTGAAAAACTGTTTTTT.

The CDR3 loop is CASSRRRGGTDTQYF. Written as DNA, the CDR3 is TGTGCCAGCAGCCGTAGGCGGGGTGGCACAGATACGCAGTATTTT. The rearrangement uses TRBV3-1 (or the pseudogene TRBV3-2) and TRBJ2-3; D may be TRBD2 (6 bases). Germline lookup yields CDR1 LGHDT and CDR2 YNNKEL (reference sequence). The CDR3 is 15 amino acids. V was clipped by 4 bases and J by 1 base, with 12 bases between them.

The chain uses TRBV7-3 and TRBJ2-3, with TRBD2 matching over 12 bases. The V segment lost 1 base and the J segment 4 bases; nucleotides outside the gene matches: 9. Germline CDR1 is SGHTA and CDR2 is FQGTGA. CDR3 length equals 18 residues. CDR3 nucleotides: TGTGCCAGCAGCTTAAGGGAACTAGCGGGAGGAGGGGCAGATACGCAGTATTTT. This codes for CASSLRELAGGGADTQYF.

The CDR3 DNA is TGTGCCAGCAGTGAATTTGGGGCAGGGGGAACTGAAGCTTTCTTT. This codes for CASSEFGAGGTEAFF. This sequence joins TRBV2 and TRBJ1-1; 7 bases match TRBD1. In germline, CDR1 is SNHLY, CDR2 FYNNEI. The CDR3 is made up of 15 amino acids. V was pared by 2 bases and J by 5 bases, with 8 bases of the junction left unmatched. The whole variable domain, remainder taken from reference TRBV2 and TRBJ1-1, is EPEVTQTPSHQVTQMGQEVILRCVPISNHLYFYWYRQILGQKVEFLVSFYNNEISEKSEIFDDQFSVERPDGSNFTLKIRSTKLEDSAMYFCASSEFGAGGTEAFFGQGTRLTVV.

This chain links TRBV6-5 with TRBJ2-1; 11 bases match TRBD1. Trimming at V came to 10 bases and at J to 4 bases, leaving 3 bases not matched to a gene. The CDR3 extends over 13 amino acids. Germline V CDR1 and CDR2: MNHEY, SVGAGI. CDR3 nucleotides: TGTGCCACCCGGGACAGGGGGTACAATGAGCAGTTCTTC. It yields the protein CATRDRGYNEQFF.

The chain recombines TRBV27 with TRBJ2-5; D is possibly TRBD2 (7 bases). This CDR3 has 19 amino acids. V lost 7 bases to trimming and J lost 5 bases, with 32 bases between them. CDR1 and CDR2 (germline): MNHEY, SMNVEV (reference sequence). CDR3 protein: CASNSLGALRRGGTETQYF. The DNA of the CDR3 is TGTGCCAGCAACTCCTTAGGGGCCCTTAGGAGGGGGGGAACGGAGACCCAGTACTTC.

The chain recombines TRBV19 with TRBJ2-2; 8 nucleotides align to TRBD1. Per germline, CDR1 LNHDA and CDR2 SQIVND (reference sequence). The CDR3 consists of 16 residues. Trimming cost V 5 bases and J 0 bases; bases outside gene matches: 5. The CDR3 DNA sequence: TGTGCCAGTAGTGAAATACAGGGGGCGAACACCGGGGAGCTGTTTTTT. As protein: CASSEIQGANTGELFF. The full variable domain, its missing parts supplied by reference TRBV19 and TRBJ2-2, is DGGITQSPKYLFRKEGQNVTLSCEQNLNHDAMYWYRQDPGQGLRLIYYSQIVNDFQKGDIAEGYSVSREKKESFPLTVTSAQKNPTAFYLCASSEIQGANTGELFFGEGSRLTVL.

The chain is built from TRBV6-5 and TRBJ1-4; 7 bases match TRBD1. The CDR3 extends over 15 amino acids. V lost 2 bases to trimming and J lost 5 bases; unmatched junction nucleotides: 5. From germline, CDR1 is MNHEY and CDR2 SVGAGI. The CDR3 loop is CASSYRDSRNEKLFF. CDR3 sequence (DNA): TGTGCCAGCAGTTACAGGGACAGTCGCAATGAAAAACTGTTTTTT.

The V and J genes are TRBV5-6 and TRBJ1-1; D is undetermined. Germline V gives CDR1 SGHDT, CDR2 YYEEEE. V gave up 2 bases and J gave up 1 base, with 9 bases separating them. The CDR3 is 14 amino acids. In nucleotides, the CDR3 is TGTGCCAGCAGCTTCGGATATCGGAACACTGAAGCTTTCTTT. Protein: CASSFGYRNTEAFF.